This TCR beta chain comes out of a study of T cell repertoires and Cas9 in healthy adults. Whole-study context: Characterization of SpCas9-reactive CD4 and CD8 T cells covered multi-effector potency, cytotoxicity and lineage. Study-level points and caveats: In vitro, SpCas9-reactive Tregs were reported to curb effector T cell proliferation and function.

Profiling relied on immunoSEQ multiplex PCR, and the TCRdb table lists in-frame clones only, not all of them. This table has 11,000 to 15,000 clones, 89% appearing once. Trimming cost V 1 base and J 12 bases, with 12 bases left between them. CDR1 is SGHNT and CDR2 is YENEEA in the germline V gene. The CDR3 length is 12 residues. As regards this clone: The antigen is not known.

This sequence was found in a human donor in good health. The V and J genes are TRBV11-3 and TRBJ1-1; tentative D call: TRBD1 (5 bases). The sequencing input was Tregs (CD4+, CD25+, CD127-, CD137-, CD154-) from PBMCs; culture status not recorded. CDR3 region: CASSLVGGMTFF. The DNA for the CDR3 is TGTGCCAGCAGCTTAGTGGGGGGGATGACTTTCTTT.